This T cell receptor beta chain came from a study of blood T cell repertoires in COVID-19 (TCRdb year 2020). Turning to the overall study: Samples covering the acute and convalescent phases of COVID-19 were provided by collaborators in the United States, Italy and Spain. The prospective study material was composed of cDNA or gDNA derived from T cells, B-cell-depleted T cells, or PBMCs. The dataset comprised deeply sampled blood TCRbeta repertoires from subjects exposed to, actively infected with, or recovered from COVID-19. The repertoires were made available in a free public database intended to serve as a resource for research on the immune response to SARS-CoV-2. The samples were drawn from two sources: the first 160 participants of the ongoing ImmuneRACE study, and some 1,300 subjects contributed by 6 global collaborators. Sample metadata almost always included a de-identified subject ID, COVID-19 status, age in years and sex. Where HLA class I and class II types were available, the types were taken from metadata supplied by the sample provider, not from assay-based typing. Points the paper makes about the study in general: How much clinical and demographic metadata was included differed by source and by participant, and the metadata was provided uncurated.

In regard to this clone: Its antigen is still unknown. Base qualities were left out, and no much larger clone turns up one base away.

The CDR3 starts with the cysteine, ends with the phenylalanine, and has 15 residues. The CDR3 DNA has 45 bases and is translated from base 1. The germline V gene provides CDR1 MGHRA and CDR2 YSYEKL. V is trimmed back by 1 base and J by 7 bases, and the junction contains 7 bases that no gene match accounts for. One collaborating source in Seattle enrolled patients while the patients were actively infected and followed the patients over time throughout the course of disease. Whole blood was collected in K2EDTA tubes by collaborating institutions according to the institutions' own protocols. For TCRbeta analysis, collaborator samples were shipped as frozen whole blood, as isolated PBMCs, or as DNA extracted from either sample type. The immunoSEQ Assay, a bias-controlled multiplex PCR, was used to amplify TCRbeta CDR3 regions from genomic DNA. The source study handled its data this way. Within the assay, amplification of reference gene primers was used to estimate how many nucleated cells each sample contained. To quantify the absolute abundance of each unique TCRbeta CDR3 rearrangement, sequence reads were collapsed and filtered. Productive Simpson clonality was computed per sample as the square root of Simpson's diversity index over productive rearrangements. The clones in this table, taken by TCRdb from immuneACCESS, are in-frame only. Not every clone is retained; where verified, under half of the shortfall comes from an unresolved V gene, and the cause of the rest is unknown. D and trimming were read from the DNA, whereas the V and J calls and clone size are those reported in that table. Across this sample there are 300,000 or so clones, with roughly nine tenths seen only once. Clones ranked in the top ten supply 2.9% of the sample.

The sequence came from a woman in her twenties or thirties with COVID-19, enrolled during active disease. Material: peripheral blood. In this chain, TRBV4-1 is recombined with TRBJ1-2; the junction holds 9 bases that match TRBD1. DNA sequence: TGCGCCAGCAGCCAAGCCCCCGGACAGGGGAGTGGCTACACCTTC. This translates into CASSQAPGQGSGYTF.